The sequence of this T cell receptor beta chain was determined in a study of beta chain features in type 1 diabetes. Study as a whole: Age, gender, cell numbers and subset yield matched between patients and controls. Regarding the study as a whole: cDNA sequencing could over-represent cells with high TCR expression. Patients showed naive, central memory and Treg TCRB repertoires that appeared more similar than those of healthy donors.

Concerning this clone: As yet, its antigen is unknown.

The V and J ends lost 4 bases and 4 bases, in that order; junction bases with no gene match: 7. The germline V gene has CDR1 SGDLS and CDR2 YYNGEE. This CDR3 has 15 residues. The single heparinised draw taken from each donor contained about 110 mL of blood on average. Reverse transcribing all isolated RNA meant expressed TCRB transcripts were sequenced. TCRdb's table, derived via immunoSEQ multiplex PCR, lists solely in-frame clones and lacks some. The data hold about 620,000 clones, with roughly 16% observed a single time. The sequence derives from a young man in good health. This chain uses TRBV9 with TRBJ1-4, with 7 bases aligning to TRBD1. Sequencing was performed on naive CD4+ T cells from blood. CDR3 nucleotide sequence: TGTGCCAGCAGCAAAACCGGGACAGTTAATGAAAAACTGTTTTTT. It specifies CASSKTGTVNEKLFF. Using reference TRBV9 and TRBJ1-4 for the parts outside the CDR3, the full variable domain is DSGVTQTPKHLITATGQRVTLRCSPRSGDLSVYWYQQSLDQGLQFLIQYYNGEERAKGNILERFSAQQFPDLHSELNLSSLELGDSALYFCASSKTGTVNEKLFFGSGTQLSVL.